A selection of T cell receptor beta chains follows, all from one sample in a study of vaccination and CD4 T cells after COVID-19. Their specific antigens are unknown. TCRdb called the PCR reads again in MiXCR, with one record for every CDR3 protein. This repertoire shows roughly 18,000 distinct CDR3 sequences, about 50% found once; its top ten account for 7.2%. The source was CD4+ T cells from blood, cultured in vitro, collected before SARS-CoV-2 vaccination. These receptors came from a human donor who had recovered from COVID-19. Each CDR3 is given with its conserved first and last residue. The order of the fields is J gene, clone size, CDR3 length, V gene, D gene, CDR3 DNA, CDR3 protein. The D gene is left open where the match is weak. Part of the rows lack a size; the others show once, few, many or a class for expanded clones.

J gene: TRBJ2-2
clone size: NA
CDR3 length: 15
V gene: TRBV4-2
D gene: NA
CDR3 DNA: TGTGCCAGCAGCCAAGAGGGCAGGGAGACCGGGGAGCTGTTTTTT
CDR3 protein: CASSQEGRETGELFF

J gene: TRBJ2-7
clone size: few
CDR3 length: 14
V gene: TRBV7-2
D gene: NA
CDR3 DNA: TGTGCCAGCAACCCGGGGATCGGACTCTACGAGCAGTACTTC
CDR3 protein: CASNPGIGLYEQYF

J gene: TRBJ1-4
clone size: NA
CDR3 length: 13
V gene: TRBV4-1
D gene: NA
CDR3 DNA: TGCGCCAGCAGCCAAATCCGTTCGGAAAAACTGTTTTTT
CDR3 protein: CASSQIRSEKLFF

J gene: TRBJ2-2
clone size: few
CDR3 length: 15
V gene: TRBV20-1
D gene: TRBD1
CDR3 DNA: TGCAGTGCCCGCTCTACAGGGGATCCCACCGGGGAGCTGTTTTTT
CDR3 protein: CSARSTGDPTGELFF

J gene: TRBJ2-3
clone size: once
CDR3 length: 12
V gene: TRBV6-1
D gene: NA
CDR3 DNA: TGTGCCAGCCTACGGGAGCGAGATACGCAGTATTTT
CDR3 protein: CASLRERDTQYF

J gene: TRBJ2-7
clone size: NA
CDR3 length: 15
V gene: TRBV30
D gene: TRBD2
CDR3 DNA: TGTGCCTGGAGTCTACGAGCGGGAGGGACCTACGAGCAGTACTTC
CDR3 protein: CAWSLRAGGTYEQYF

J gene: TRBJ2-3
clone size: NA
CDR3 length: 12
V gene: TRBV10-2
D gene: NA
CDR3 DNA: TGCGCCACTCACCACAGCACAGATACGCAGTATTTT
CDR3 protein: CATHHSTDTQYF

J gene: TRBJ2-3
clone size: once
CDR3 length: 14
V gene: TRBV10-3
D gene: NA
CDR3 DNA: TGTGCCATCAGTGCAGGGGGGGGCCCAGATACGCAGTATTTT
CDR3 protein: CAISAGGGPDTQYF

J gene: TRBJ2-7
clone size: NA
CDR3 length: 16
V gene: TRBV19
D gene: TRBD1
CDR3 DNA: TGTGCCAGTAGCGCCCTGGGACAGGGGTCATTCTACGAGCAGTACTTC
CDR3 protein: CASSALGQGSFYEQYF

J gene: TRBJ2-3
clone size: NA
CDR3 length: 15
V gene: TRBV2
D gene: NA
CDR3 DNA: TGTGCCAGCAGTGACGAGGGGGGAGGATCAGATACGCAGTATTTT
CDR3 protein: CASSDEGGGSDTQYF

J gene: TRBJ1-6
clone size: NA
CDR3 length: 13
V gene: TRBV7-8
D gene: TRBD1
CDR3 DNA: TGTGCCAGCAGCCATGACAGGGATTCACCCCTCCACTTT
CDR3 protein: CASSHDRDSPLHF

J gene: TRBJ2-1
clone size: NA
CDR3 length: 14
V gene: TRBV19
D gene: TRBD2
CDR3 DNA: TGTGCCAGTCGGCCGGGACTAGCGTACAATGAGCAGTTCTTC
CDR3 protein: CASRPGLAYNEQFF

J gene: TRBJ2-1
clone size: NA
CDR3 length: 14
V gene: TRBV25-1
D gene: NA
CDR3 DNA: TGTGCCAGCAGTGGCCCGGGAGCGGACAATGAGCAGTTCTTC
CDR3 protein: CASSGPGADNEQFF

J gene: TRBJ2-3
clone size: NA
CDR3 length: 15
V gene: TRBV24-1
D gene: TRBD2
CDR3 DNA: TGTGCCACCAGTGACCCGAGCGGGAGAACAGATACGCAGTATTTT
CDR3 protein: CATSDPSGRTDTQYF

J gene: TRBJ2-1
clone size: NA
CDR3 length: 15
V gene: TRBV7-3
D gene: NA
CDR3 DNA: TGTGCCAGCAGCTTATTAGCGACTACCTACAATGAGCAGTTCTTC
CDR3 protein: CASSLLATTYNEQFF

J gene: TRBJ2-2
clone size: NA
CDR3 length: 15
V gene: TRBV29-1
D gene: TRBD2
CDR3 DNA: TGCAGCGTGGATAGCGGGAGAAGTCGGGCCGGGGAGCTGTTTTTT
CDR3 protein: CSVDSGRSRAGELFF

J gene: TRBJ1-4
clone size: NA
CDR3 length: 15
V gene: TRBV2
D gene: TRBD1
CDR3 DNA: TGTGCCAGCAGTGAATCCCCGACAGGGGGAGAAAAACTGTTTTTT
CDR3 protein: CASSESPTGGEKLFF

J gene: TRBJ1-1
clone size: few
CDR3 length: 15
V gene: TRBV19
D gene: NA
CDR3 DNA: TGTGCCAGTAGTATTGGGTTGGAGTTGAACACTGAAGCTTTCTTT
CDR3 protein: CASSIGLELNTEAFF

J gene: TRBJ2-3
clone size: NA
CDR3 length: 18
V gene: TRBV27
D gene: TRBD2
CDR3 DNA: TGTGCCAGCAGTCGGGAGTACGGAGGGACTAGCGGGTCAGATACGCAGTATTTT
CDR3 protein: CASSREYGGTSGSDTQYF

J gene: TRBJ1-5
clone size: NA
CDR3 length: 17
V gene: TRBV20-1
D gene: NA
CDR3 DNA: TGCAGTGCTAGTCGCGGACACGGACAAAATAGCAATCAGCCCCAGCATTTT
CDR3 protein: CSASRGHGQNSNQPQHF

J gene: TRBJ2-1
clone size: NA
CDR3 length: 15
V gene: TRBV6-1
D gene: TRBD2
CDR3 DNA: TGTGCCAGCAGTCTCCTAGCGGGAACCTACAATGAGCAGTTCTTC
CDR3 protein: CASSLLAGTYNEQFF

J gene: TRBJ1-6
clone size: NA
CDR3 length: 16
V gene: TRBV14
D gene: TRBD1
CDR3 DNA: TGTGCCAGCAGCCAAGGCCCGGGGACAGGGTATTCACCCCTCCACTTT
CDR3 protein: CASSQGPGTGYSPLHF

J gene: TRBJ2-3
clone size: NA
CDR3 length: 16
V gene: TRBV19
D gene: TRBD2
CDR3 DNA: TGTGCCAGTAGTAACCGAGCGGGAGGATTTACAGATACGCAGTATTTT
CDR3 protein: CASSNRAGGFTDTQYF

J gene: TRBJ2-1
clone size: NA
CDR3 length: 13
V gene: TRBV4-3
D gene: NA
CDR3 DNA: TGCGCCAGCAGCCAAGATCGTCTCCGAGGGCAGTTCTTC
CDR3 protein: CASSQDRLRGQFF

J gene: TRBJ1-6
clone size: few
CDR3 length: 15
V gene: TRBV2
D gene: NA
CDR3 DNA: TGTGCCAGCAGTGAATCCCGAAGGGGCGCCTCACCCCTCCACTTT
CDR3 protein: CASSESRRGASPLHF

J gene: TRBJ1-1
clone size: NA
CDR3 length: 16
V gene: TRBV5-1
D gene: NA
CDR3 DNA: TGCGCCAGCAGCGCGGCCGCGGGTTTGAGGAACACTGAAGCTTTCTTT
CDR3 protein: CASSAAAGLRNTEAFF

J gene: TRBJ1-5
clone size: few
CDR3 length: 14
V gene: TRBV20-1
D gene: NA
CDR3 DNA: TGCAGTGCTAGAGACGGGGGGGAAAGTCAGCCCCAGCATTTT
CDR3 protein: CSARDGGESQPQHF

J gene: TRBJ2-5
clone size: NA
CDR3 length: 16
V gene: TRBV10-3
D gene: TRBD2
CDR3 DNA: TGTGCCATCAGTGAGTCGGCTAGCGGGAGTGTAGAGACCCAGTACTTC
CDR3 protein: CAISESASGSVETQYF

J gene: TRBJ2-5
clone size: few
CDR3 length: 11
V gene: TRBV19
D gene: NA
CDR3 DNA: TGTGCCAGTAGTAATCTGTGGACCCAGTACTTC
CDR3 protein: CASSNLWTQYF

J gene: TRBJ2-2
clone size: NA
CDR3 length: 15
V gene: TRBV19
D gene: TRBD1
CDR3 DNA: TGTGCCAGTACAGAGACCGGGACAGTGACCGGGGAGCTGTTTTTT
CDR3 protein: CASTETGTVTGELFF

J gene: TRBJ2-7
clone size: NA
CDR3 length: 15
V gene: TRBV5-1
D gene: NA
CDR3 DNA: TGCGCCAGCAGCTTGGGAGGAACGTACTCCTACGAGCAGTACTTC
CDR3 protein: CASSLGGTYSYEQYF

J gene: TRBJ2-7
clone size: NA
CDR3 length: 15
V gene: TRBV21-1
D gene: NA
CDR3 DNA: TGTGCCAGCAGCCCTCGGACTAGCGGGATCCCCGAGCAGTACTTC
CDR3 protein: CASSPRTSGIPEQYF

J gene: TRBJ1-1
clone size: NA
CDR3 length: 16
V gene: TRBV9
D gene: NA
CDR3 DNA: TGTGCCAGCAGTGGGGACATCCCCACACCGTGGCCTGAAGCTTTCTTT
CDR3 protein: CASSGDIPTPWPEAFF

J gene: TRBJ2-7
clone size: NA
CDR3 length: 14
V gene: TRBV20-1
D gene: NA
CDR3 DNA: TGCAGTGCTAGTTCAGGTCTATCCCACTACGAGCAGTACTTC
CDR3 protein: CSASSGLSHYEQYF

J gene: TRBJ1-2
clone size: NA
CDR3 length: 14
V gene: TRBV5-4
D gene: TRBD1
CDR3 DNA: TGTGCCAGCAGCGCACCGTTACAGGGGGAGGGCTACACCTTC
CDR3 protein: CASSAPLQGEGYTF

J gene: TRBJ1-1
clone size: NA
CDR3 length: 14
V gene: TRBV15
D gene: TRBD1
CDR3 DNA: TGTGCCACCAGCGTTGGGGGACAGGGGATTCTGGCTTTCTTT
CDR3 protein: CATSVGGQGILAFF

J gene: TRBJ1-5
clone size: NA
CDR3 length: 12
V gene: TRBV12-3/TRBV12-4
D gene: NA
CDR3 DNA: TGTGCCAGCAGACATGACAGGACTTACCAGCATTTT
CDR3 protein: CASRHDRTYQHF

J gene: TRBJ2-7
clone size: few
CDR3 length: 13
V gene: TRBV19
D gene: NA
CDR3 DNA: TGTGCCAGTAGTATTCGAGGGGACTACGAGCAGTACTTC
CDR3 protein: CASSIRGDYEQYF

J gene: TRBJ2-1
clone size: NA
CDR3 length: 11
V gene: TRBV20-1
D gene: NA
CDR3 DNA: TGCAGTCCACATAATCTCCAGACTCAGTTCTTC
CDR3 protein: CSPHNLQTQFF

J gene: TRBJ2-5
clone size: few
CDR3 length: 14
V gene: TRBV20-1
D gene: NA
CDR3 DNA: TGCAGTGCCACTCAACTAGATTTGCGAGAGACCCAGTACTTC
CDR3 protein: CSATQLDLRETQYF

J gene: TRBJ2-2
clone size: NA
CDR3 length: 14
V gene: TRBV18
D gene: NA
CDR3 DNA: TGTGCCAACTCAATCGGACAGCACACCGGGGAGCTGTTTTTT
CDR3 protein: CANSIGQHTGELFF

J gene: TRBJ2-3
clone size: few
CDR3 length: 12
V gene: TRBV10-3
D gene: NA
CDR3 DNA: TGTGCCATCAGTGAGTCCGCAGATACGCAGTATTTT
CDR3 protein: CAISESADTQYF